This TCR beta chain was sequenced in a study of chemoradiotherapy in HPV16-positive cancers. Study summary: Candidate HPV-specific T-cell clones and common TCR motifs came from functional assays in a couple of HPV16-positive patients. Study-wide findings and caveats: Non-HPV-specific T cells did not expand in tumors during treatment, whereas candidate HPV-specific clones and E7-related motifs did.

Some clones are missing from TCRdb's copy, which holds only in-frame ones; the method was immunoSEQ multiplex PCR. The sample holds 8,500 to 14,000 clones, roughly nine tenths seen once. A note on this clone: As yet, its antigen is unknown.

This receptor was identified in a human donor with HPV-associated anogenital cancer. Here the sequenced sample was blood, taken from a patient who underwent chemoradiotherapy.

The CDR3 loop is CASSVETTGNSPLHF. The DNA for the CDR3 is TGTGCCAGCAGCGTTGAGACCACAGGGAATTCACCCCTCCACTTT. This sequence joins TRBV9 and TRBJ1-6; TRBD1 is a possible D gene (6 bases). The germline gives CDR1 SGDLS, CDR2 YYNGEE. Trimming took off 2 bases at V and 7 bases at J, with 13 bases between the two ends. The CDR3 spans 15 residues.